This TCR beta chain was recovered during a study of blood T cell repertoires in COVID-19. As for the study in general: The samples span acute and convalescent COVID-19 from the United States, Italy and Spain. The analysed material was cDNA or gDNA that came from T cells, B-cell-depleted T cells, or PBMCs.

In the authors' workflow: Reference gene primer amplification yielded estimated nucleated cell counts. The method was immunoSEQ multiplex PCR; TCRdb's version includes in-frame clones alone and lacks a portion of them. Clone size and the V and J calls come from that table; the DNA yielded D and trimming. The sample records some 45,000 clones, roughly four fifths being singletons. V was pared by 0 bases and J by 5 bases, with 1 base of the junction left unmatched. Per germline, CDR1 GTSNPN and CDR2 SVGIG (reference sequence). This CDR3 has 14 residues. The clonotype originates from an older woman with acute or convalescent COVID-19. Sequencing was done on a sample of peripheral blood. The genes are TRBV30 and TRBJ2-1; 10 bases fit TRBD2. CDR3 loop: CAWSVLAGNNEQFF. In nucleotides, the CDR3 is TGTGCCTGGAGTGTACTAGCGGGGAACAATGAGCAGTTCTTC.